Listed below are T cell receptor beta chains from one sample, sequenced in a study of identical twins. TCRdb recomputed calls from the 5' RACE reads with MiXCR, one row per CDR3 protein. The repertoire has about 220,000 distinct CDR3 sequences, over 5.5% of them found once; the top ten carry 13% to 15%. These data also featured in a second study, about T cells expressing NK-cell markers.

Sequencing input: CD8+ T cells sorted from blood. The receptors derive from a woman under 30 in good health. The CDR3 runs from the conserved cysteine through the conserved F or W. Each record gives: V gene, D gene, J gene, clone size, CDR3 protein, CDR3 DNA. D genes are given only for firm matches. Some rows have no size entry. The others give once, few or many, or a class for an expanded clone.

v_call: TRBV5-5; d_call: -; j_call: TRBJ2-3; clone_size: -; cdr3_aa: CASSPGLSEADTQYF; cdr3_nt: TGTGCCAGCAGCCCGGGACTCTCAGAGGCAGATACGCAGTATTTT
v_call: TRBV9; d_call: -; j_call: TRBJ1-2; clone_size: few; cdr3_aa: CASRSLDGYTF; cdr3_nt: TGTGCCAGCAGGTCTTTAGATGGCTACACCTTC
v_call: TRBV7-9; d_call: -; j_call: TRBJ2-2; clone_size: many; cdr3_aa: CASSSNRDNNMGELFF; cdr3_nt: TGTGCCAGCAGCTCCAACCGGGACAACAATATGGGGGAGCTGTTTTTT
v_call: TRBV10-3; d_call: TRBD1; j_call: TRBJ2-3; clone_size: many; cdr3_aa: CAISDRGTGNTDTQYF; cdr3_nt: TGTGCCATCAGCGATCGTGGGACAGGGAACACAGATACGCAGTATTTT
v_call: TRBV5-1; d_call: TRBD1; j_call: TRBJ1-1; clone_size: few; cdr3_aa: CASSSWKQGATEAFF; cdr3_nt: TGCGCCAGCAGCTCTTGGAAACAGGGGGCGACTGAAGCTTTCTTT
v_call: TRBV5-1; d_call: -; j_call: TRBJ2-7; clone_size: many; cdr3_aa: CASSSGTGLSYEQYF; cdr3_nt: TGCGCCAGCAGCTCCGGAACGGGACTCAGCTACGAGCAGTACTTC
v_call: TRBV11-2; d_call: -; j_call: TRBJ2-7; clone_size: -; cdr3_aa: CASSSQGHEQYF; cdr3_nt: TGTGCCAGCAGCTCTCAGGGTCACGAGCAGTACTTC
v_call: TRBV12-5; d_call: -; j_call: TRBJ2-5; clone_size: -; cdr3_aa: CASGLRGSGQETQYF; cdr3_nt: TGTGCTAGTGGTTTGAGGGGGAGTGGGCAAGAGACCCAGTACTTC
v_call: TRBV7-7; d_call: -; j_call: TRBJ2-2; clone_size: many; cdr3_aa: CASSSSQGNTGELFF; cdr3_nt: TGTGCCAGCAGTTCATCTCAGGGAAACACCGGGGAGCTGTTTTTT
v_call: TRBV12-3/TRBV12-4; d_call: -; j_call: TRBJ2-3; clone_size: many; cdr3_aa: CASGSGSTQYF; cdr3_nt: TGTGCCAGCGGATCTGGGTCTACGCAGTATTTT
v_call: TRBV19; d_call: -; j_call: TRBJ2-1; clone_size: many; cdr3_aa: CASSGSWQSYNEQFF; cdr3_nt: TGTGCCAGTAGTGGGTCCTGGCAGTCCTACAATGAGCAGTTCTTC
v_call: TRBV10-3; d_call: -; j_call: TRBJ1-2; clone_size: many; cdr3_aa: CAISESTQEDYTF; cdr3_nt: TGTGCCATCAGTGAGTCGACACAGGAGGACTACACCTTC
v_call: TRBV9; d_call: -; j_call: TRBJ1-2; clone_size: few; cdr3_aa: CASSPPGTPRHGYTF; cdr3_nt: TGTGCCAGCAGCCCTCCGGGGACACCACGTCATGGCTACACCTTC
v_call: TRBV7-9; d_call: TRBD2; j_call: TRBJ2-1; clone_size: many; cdr3_aa: CASSPALAGDYNEQFF; cdr3_nt: TGTGCCAGCAGCCCTGCTTTAGCGGGGGACTACAATGAGCAGTTCTTC
v_call: TRBV27; d_call: TRBD2; j_call: TRBJ2-7; clone_size: few; cdr3_aa: CASTQGTAVSGSEQYF; cdr3_nt: TGTGCCAGCACCCAAGGGACGGCTGTGAGCGGGAGCGAGCAGTACTTC
v_call: TRBV12-3/TRBV12-4; d_call: -; j_call: TRBJ1-1; clone_size: few; cdr3_aa: CASSLGGGTTEAFF; cdr3_nt: TGTGCCAGCAGCCTTGGGGGGGGCACGACTGAAGCTTTCTTT
v_call: TRBV7-8; d_call: TRBD2; j_call: TRBJ2-2; clone_size: many; cdr3_aa: CASSLEGLGTGELFF; cdr3_nt: TGTGCCAGCAGCTTAGAGGGACTAGGAACCGGGGAGCTGTTTTTT
v_call: TRBV11-3; d_call: -; j_call: TRBJ2-1; clone_size: few; cdr3_aa: CASRMEGNEQFF; cdr3_nt: TGTGCCAGCAGGATGGAAGGCAATGAGCAGTTCTTC
v_call: TRBV9; d_call: -; j_call: TRBJ1-1; clone_size: few; cdr3_aa: CASMGRAPNTEAFF; cdr3_nt: TGTGCCAGCATGGGGCGGGCCCCGAACACTGAAGCTTTCTTT
v_call: TRBV20-1; d_call: TRBD2; j_call: TRBJ2-7; clone_size: -; cdr3_aa: CSAAAGVEQYF; cdr3_nt: TGCAGTGCAGCAGCGGGAGTTGAGCAGTACTTC
v_call: TRBV5-1; d_call: -; j_call: TRBJ2-1; clone_size: many; cdr3_aa: CASSLAKRISYNEQFF; cdr3_nt: TGCGCCAGCAGCTTGGCGAAGCGGATCTCCTACAATGAGCAGTTCTTC
v_call: TRBV6-2/TRBV6-3; d_call: -; j_call: TRBJ2-1; clone_size: many; cdr3_aa: CATSYEGTIYNEQFF; cdr3_nt: TGTGCCACCTCCTACGAGGGAACTATCTACAATGAGCAGTTCTTC
v_call: TRBV10-3; d_call: -; j_call: TRBJ1-1; clone_size: -; cdr3_aa: CAISDFDTNTEAFF; cdr3_nt: TGTGCCATCAGTGATTTCGACACGAACACTGAAGCTTTCTTT
v_call: TRBV9; d_call: -; j_call: TRBJ2-7; clone_size: -; cdr3_aa: CASSVVSGDYEQYF; cdr3_nt: TGTGCCAGCAGCGTAGTTTCGGGGGACTACGAGCAGTACTTC
v_call: TRBV4-1; d_call: TRBD2; j_call: TRBJ2-3; clone_size: few; cdr3_aa: CASSQVVRTSGPTDTQYF; cdr3_nt: TGCGCCAGCAGCCAAGTGGTAAGGACTAGCGGACCCACAGATACGCAGTATTTT
v_call: TRBV11-3; d_call: TRBD2; j_call: TRBJ2-1; clone_size: -; cdr3_aa: CASSSHPAGGYNEQFF; cdr3_nt: TGTGCCAGCAGCTCTCACCCAGCGGGAGGGTACAATGAGCAGTTCTTC
v_call: TRBV3-1; d_call: TRBD2; j_call: TRBJ2-3; clone_size: few; cdr3_aa: CASSQDERGRADTQYF; cdr3_nt: TGTGCCAGCAGCCAAGATGAGCGGGGGCGGGCAGATACGCAGTATTTT
v_call: TRBV4-1; d_call: TRBD2; j_call: TRBJ2-1; clone_size: many; cdr3_aa: CASSQGAGGWEQFF; cdr3_nt: TGCGCCAGCAGCCAAGGAGCGGGAGGCTGGGAGCAGTTCTTC
v_call: TRBV20-1; d_call: TRBD2; j_call: TRBJ2-1; clone_size: few; cdr3_aa: CSALSGTSGGHEQFF; cdr3_nt: TGCAGTGCTCTATCCGGGACTAGCGGGGGTCATGAGCAGTTCTTC
v_call: TRBV6-2/TRBV6-3; d_call: -; j_call: TRBJ1-5; clone_size: many; cdr3_aa: CASSFRLSNQPQHF; cdr3_nt: TGTGCCAGCAGTTTTCGCCTGAGCAATCAGCCCCAGCATTTT
v_call: TRBV6-1; d_call: -; j_call: TRBJ1-1; clone_size: many; cdr3_aa: CATGIGSLKTEAFF; cdr3_nt: TGTGCCACCGGGATAGGGAGTTTGAAGACTGAAGCTTTCTTT
v_call: TRBV2; d_call: -; j_call: TRBJ2-5; clone_size: -; cdr3_aa: CAITGPSGETQYF; cdr3_nt: TGTGCCATCACTGGACCCTCGGGCGAGACCCAGTACTTC
v_call: TRBV7-6; d_call: TRBD1; j_call: TRBJ2-7; clone_size: few; cdr3_aa: CASSLDRENSYEQYF; cdr3_nt: TGTGCCAGCAGCTTGGACAGGGAAAATTCCTACGAGCAGTACTTC
v_call: TRBV4-1; d_call: TRBD2; j_call: TRBJ2-2; clone_size: many; cdr3_aa: CASSQDLAGTGELFF; cdr3_nt: TGCGCCAGCAGCCAAGACCTAGCGGGGACCGGGGAGCTGTTTTTT
v_call: TRBV12-5; d_call: -; j_call: TRBJ2-7; clone_size: -; cdr3_aa: CASGFDGGYEQYF; cdr3_nt: TGTGCTAGTGGTTTCGATGGAGGGTACGAGCAGTACTTC
v_call: TRBV19; d_call: -; j_call: TRBJ1-5; clone_size: -; cdr3_aa: CASSIGDYSNQPQHF; cdr3_nt: TGTGCCAGTAGTATCGGGGATTATAGCAATCAGCCCCAGCATTTT
v_call: TRBV20-1; d_call: -; j_call: TRBJ1-2; clone_size: -; cdr3_aa: CSAQGGGAYGYTF; cdr3_nt: TGCAGTGCCCAAGGAGGAGGGGCCTATGGCTACACCTTC
v_call: TRBV20-1; d_call: -; j_call: TRBJ1-1; clone_size: many; cdr3_aa: CSADPGLAREGNTEAFF; cdr3_nt: TGCAGTGCTGACCCGGGACTGGCCAGAGAAGGGAACACTGAAGCTTTCTTT
v_call: TRBV20-1; d_call: -; j_call: TRBJ1-1; clone_size: few; cdr3_aa: CSAKPGVWENTEAFF; cdr3_nt: TGCAGTGCCAAACCCGGGGTGTGGGAGAACACTGAAGCTTTCTTT
v_call: TRBV12-3/TRBV12-4; d_call: TRBD2; j_call: TRBJ2-5; clone_size: many; cdr3_aa: CASSSLAGGWETQYF; cdr3_nt: TGTGCCAGCAGTTCCCTGGCGGGAGGGTGGGAGACCCAGTACTTC
v_call: TRBV5-5; d_call: -; j_call: TRBJ2-1; clone_size: many; cdr3_aa: CASSLVSVNEQFF; cdr3_nt: TGTGCCAGCAGCTTGGTCAGCGTAAATGAGCAGTTCTTC
v_call: TRBV6-1; d_call: -; j_call: TRBJ1-6; clone_size: -; cdr3_aa: CASRHTIDYNSPLHF; cdr3_nt: TGTGCCAGCAGGCACACAATAGACTATAATTCACCCCTCCACTTT
v_call: TRBV6-5; d_call: -; j_call: TRBJ1-2; clone_size: many; cdr3_aa: CASSYTMGRLDPNYGYTF; cdr3_nt: TGTGCCAGCAGTTACACCATGGGCAGACTAGACCCTAACTATGGCTACACCTTC
v_call: TRBV12-3/TRBV12-4; d_call: -; j_call: TRBJ2-3; clone_size: -; cdr3_aa: CASSRRQTGDTQYF; cdr3_nt: TGTGCCAGCAGTCGTAGACAAACTGGAGATACGCAGTATTTT
v_call: TRBV28; d_call: TRBD1; j_call: TRBJ1-2; clone_size: many; cdr3_aa: CASSLRQGGAVGYTF; cdr3_nt: TGTGCCAGCAGCCTTCGACAGGGCGGAGCGGTGGGCTACACCTTC
v_call: TRBV27; d_call: -; j_call: TRBJ2-2; clone_size: few; cdr3_aa: CASTHGGGELFF; cdr3_nt: TGTGCCAGCACCCACGGTGGGGGGGAGCTGTTTTTT
v_call: TRBV6-1; d_call: -; j_call: TRBJ1-1; clone_size: -; cdr3_aa: CAARAGWGTEAFF; cdr3_nt: TGTGCCGCTAGGGCAGGGTGGGGCACTGAAGCTTTCTTT
v_call: TRBV27; d_call: -; j_call: TRBJ2-5; clone_size: -; cdr3_aa: CATKGGLVGETQYF; cdr3_nt: TGTGCGACAAAAGGCGGGTTGGTTGGTGAGACCCAGTACTTC
v_call: TRBV3-1; d_call: TRBD2; j_call: TRBJ2-3; clone_size: -; cdr3_aa: CASSQDGVAGGWADTQYF; cdr3_nt: TGTGCCAGCAGCCAAGACGGAGTAGCGGGAGGGTGGGCAGATACGCAGTATTTT
v_call: TRBV13; d_call: -; j_call: TRBJ2-7; clone_size: -; cdr3_aa: CASSLGGKSYEQYF; cdr3_nt: TGTGCCAGCAGCTTAGGGGGTAAGAGCTACGAGCAGTACTTC
v_call: TRBV2; d_call: TRBD2; j_call: TRBJ2-3; clone_size: few; cdr3_aa: CASSASGRSTDTQYF; cdr3_nt: TGTGCCAGCAGCGCGAGCGGGAGGAGCACAGATACGCAGTATTTT
v_call: TRBV29-1; d_call: -; j_call: TRBJ1-1; clone_size: many; cdr3_aa: CSVVAGNTEAFF; cdr3_nt: TGCAGCGTTGTGGCGGGGAACACTGAAGCTTTCTTT
v_call: TRBV7-2; d_call: TRBD2; j_call: TRBJ2-7; clone_size: -; cdr3_aa: CASSLTSVYEQYF; cdr3_nt: TGTGCCAGCAGCTTGACTAGCGTTTACGAGCAGTACTTC
v_call: TRBV9; d_call: -; j_call: TRBJ2-1; clone_size: -; cdr3_aa: CASSRRVQSVNEQFF; cdr3_nt: TGTGCCAGCAGTCGTAGGGTCCAGAGCGTAAATGAGCAGTTCTTC
v_call: TRBV5-1; d_call: -; j_call: TRBJ2-7; clone_size: -; cdr3_aa: CASSLAETTSSYEQYF; cdr3_nt: TGCGCCAGCAGCTTGGCCGAAACTACATCCTCCTACGAGCAGTACTTC
v_call: TRBV11-2; d_call: -; j_call: TRBJ2-7; clone_size: -; cdr3_aa: CASSIGISYEQYF; cdr3_nt: TGTGCCAGCAGTATTGGTATCTCCTACGAGCAGTACTTC
v_call: TRBV2; d_call: -; j_call: TRBJ2-3; clone_size: few; cdr3_aa: CASSVLSADTQYF; cdr3_nt: TGTGCCAGCAGTGTATTATCGGCCGATACGCAGTATTTT
v_call: TRBV20-1; d_call: -; j_call: TRBJ2-3; clone_size: -; cdr3_aa: CSARNGLSLADTQYF; cdr3_nt: TGCAGTGCTAGAAACGGACTCAGCCTTGCAGATACGCAGTATTTT
v_call: TRBV19; d_call: -; j_call: TRBJ2-1; clone_size: few; cdr3_aa: CASSMISGNEQFF; cdr3_nt: TGTGCCAGTAGTATGATATCGGGAAATGAGCAGTTCTTC